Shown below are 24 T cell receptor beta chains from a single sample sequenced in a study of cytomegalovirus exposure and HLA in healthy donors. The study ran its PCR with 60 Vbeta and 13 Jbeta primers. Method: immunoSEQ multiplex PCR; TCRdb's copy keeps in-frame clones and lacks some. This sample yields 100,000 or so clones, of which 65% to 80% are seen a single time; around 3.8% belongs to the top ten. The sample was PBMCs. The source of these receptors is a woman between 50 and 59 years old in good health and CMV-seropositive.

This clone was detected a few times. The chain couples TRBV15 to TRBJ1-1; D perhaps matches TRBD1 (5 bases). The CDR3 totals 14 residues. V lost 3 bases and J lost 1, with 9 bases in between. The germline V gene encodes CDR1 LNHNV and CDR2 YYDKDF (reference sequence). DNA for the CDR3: TGTGCCACCAGCAGTCTGACAGAGAACACTGAAGCTTTCTTT. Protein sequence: CATSSLTENTEAFF.

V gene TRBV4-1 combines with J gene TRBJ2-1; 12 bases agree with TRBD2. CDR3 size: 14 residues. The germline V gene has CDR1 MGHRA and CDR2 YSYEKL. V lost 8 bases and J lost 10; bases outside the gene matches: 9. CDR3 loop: CASRGLAGPQEQFF. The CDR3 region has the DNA TGCGCCAGCCGAGGACTAGCGGGGCCCCAAGAGCAGTTCTTC.

DNA for the CDR3: TGTGCCAGCTCACGGAGAACAGGGGACACTGAAGCTTTCTTT. As protein: CASSRRTGDTEAFF. J is TRBJ1-1 and V is TRBV18; 7 bases line up with TRBD1. The CDR3 sequence is 14 residues long. Germline CDR1 reads KGHSH; CDR2 reads LQKENI. The J segment lost 3 bases and the V segment lost 4 bases, leaving 5 bases of the junction unmatched.

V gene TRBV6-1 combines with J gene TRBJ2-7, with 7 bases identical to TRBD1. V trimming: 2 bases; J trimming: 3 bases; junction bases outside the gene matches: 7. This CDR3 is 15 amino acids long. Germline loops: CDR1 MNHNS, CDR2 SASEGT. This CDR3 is CASSEFGQDIYEQYF. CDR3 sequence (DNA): TGTGCCAGCAGTGAATTCGGACAGGACATCTACGAGCAGTACTTC.

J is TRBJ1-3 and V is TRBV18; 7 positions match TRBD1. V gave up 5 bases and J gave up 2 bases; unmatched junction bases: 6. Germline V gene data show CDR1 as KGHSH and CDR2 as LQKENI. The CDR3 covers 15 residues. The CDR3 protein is CASSGQANTGNTIYF. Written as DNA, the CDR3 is TGTGCCAGCTCAGGACAGGCTAATACTGGAAACACCATATATTTT. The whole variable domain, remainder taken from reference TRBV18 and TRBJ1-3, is NAGVMQNPRHLVRRRGQEARLRCSPMKGHSHVYWYRQLPEEGLKFMVYLQKENIIDESGMPKERFSAEFPKEGPSILRIQQVVRGDSAAYFCASSGQANTGNTIYFGEGSWLTVV.

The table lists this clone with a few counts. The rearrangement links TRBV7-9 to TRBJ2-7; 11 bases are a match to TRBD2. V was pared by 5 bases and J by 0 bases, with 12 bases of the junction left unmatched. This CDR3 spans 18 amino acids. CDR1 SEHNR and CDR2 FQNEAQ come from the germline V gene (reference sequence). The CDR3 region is CASSPRTVLAGDSYEQYF. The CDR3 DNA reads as TGTGCCAGCAGCCCTAGGACCGTACTAGCGGGGGACTCCTACGAGCAGTACTTC.

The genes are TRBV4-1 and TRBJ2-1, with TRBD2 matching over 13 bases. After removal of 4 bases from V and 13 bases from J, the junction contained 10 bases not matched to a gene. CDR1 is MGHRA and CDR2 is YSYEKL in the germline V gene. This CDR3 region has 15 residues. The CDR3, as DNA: TGCGCCAGCAGCCCTGATGTCGGACTAGCGGGAGCTCAGTTCTTC. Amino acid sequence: CASSPDVGLAGAQFF.

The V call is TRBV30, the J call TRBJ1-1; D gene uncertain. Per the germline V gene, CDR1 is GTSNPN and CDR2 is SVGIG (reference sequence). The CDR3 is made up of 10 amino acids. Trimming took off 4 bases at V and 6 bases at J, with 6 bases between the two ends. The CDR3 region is CAWKSAEAFF. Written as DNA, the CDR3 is TGTGCCTGGAAAAGCGCTGAAGCTTTCTTT.

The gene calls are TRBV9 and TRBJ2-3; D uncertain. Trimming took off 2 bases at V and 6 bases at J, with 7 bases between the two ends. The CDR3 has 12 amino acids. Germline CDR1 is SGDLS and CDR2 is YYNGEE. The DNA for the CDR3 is TGTGCCAGCAGCGTTTATTCTGATACGCAGTATTTT. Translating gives CASSVYSDTQYF.

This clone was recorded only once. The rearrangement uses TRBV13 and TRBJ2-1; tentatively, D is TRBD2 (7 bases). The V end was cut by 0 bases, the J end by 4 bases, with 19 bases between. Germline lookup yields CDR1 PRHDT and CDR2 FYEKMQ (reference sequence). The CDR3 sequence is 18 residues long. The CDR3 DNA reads TGTGCCAGCAGCTTAGGGGGAGTGTTGGCGGGGGCATACAATGAGCAGTTCTTC. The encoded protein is CASSLGGVLAGAYNEQFF.

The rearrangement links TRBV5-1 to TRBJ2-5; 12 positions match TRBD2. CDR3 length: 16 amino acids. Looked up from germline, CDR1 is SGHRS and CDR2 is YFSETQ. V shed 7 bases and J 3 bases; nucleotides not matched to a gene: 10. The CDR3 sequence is CASLEGLAGSEETQYF. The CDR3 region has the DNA TGCGCCAGCCTCGAGGGACTAGCGGGTTCGGAAGAGACCCAGTACTTC.

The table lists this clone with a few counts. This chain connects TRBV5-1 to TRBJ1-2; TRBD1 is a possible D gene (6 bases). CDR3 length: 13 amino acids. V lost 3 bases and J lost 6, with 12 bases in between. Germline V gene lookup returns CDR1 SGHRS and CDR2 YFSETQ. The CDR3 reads CASSSAGADGYTF. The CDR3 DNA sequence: TGCGCCAGCAGCTCGGCGGGGGCAGATGGCTACACCTTC.

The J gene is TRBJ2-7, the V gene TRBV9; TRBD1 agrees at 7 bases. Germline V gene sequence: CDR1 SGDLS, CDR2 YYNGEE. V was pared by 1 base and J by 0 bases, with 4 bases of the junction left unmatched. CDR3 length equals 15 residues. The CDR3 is CASSVPDRDSYEQYF. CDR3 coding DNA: TGTGCCAGCAGCGTACCTGACAGGGACTCCTACGAGCAGTACTTC.

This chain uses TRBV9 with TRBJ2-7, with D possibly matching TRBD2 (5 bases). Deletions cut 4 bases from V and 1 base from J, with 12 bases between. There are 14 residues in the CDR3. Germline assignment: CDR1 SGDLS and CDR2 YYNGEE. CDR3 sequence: CASSPRTRSYEQYF. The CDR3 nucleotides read TGTGCCAGCAGCCCCCGCACTAGGTCCTACGAGCAGTACTTC.

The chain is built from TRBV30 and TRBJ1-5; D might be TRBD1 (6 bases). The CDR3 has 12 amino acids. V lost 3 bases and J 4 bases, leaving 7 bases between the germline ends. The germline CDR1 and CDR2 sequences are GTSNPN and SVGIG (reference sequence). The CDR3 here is CAWRGQNQPQHF. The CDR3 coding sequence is TGTGCCTGGAGGGGACAAAATCAGCCCCAGCATTTT.

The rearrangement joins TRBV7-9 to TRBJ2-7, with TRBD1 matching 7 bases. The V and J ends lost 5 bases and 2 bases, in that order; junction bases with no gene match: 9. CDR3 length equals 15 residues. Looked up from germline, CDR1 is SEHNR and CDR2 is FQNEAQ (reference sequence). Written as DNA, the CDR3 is TGTGCCAGCAGCGTACCGGGACAGTCGACCTACGAGCAGTACTTC. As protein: CASSVPGQSTYEQYF.

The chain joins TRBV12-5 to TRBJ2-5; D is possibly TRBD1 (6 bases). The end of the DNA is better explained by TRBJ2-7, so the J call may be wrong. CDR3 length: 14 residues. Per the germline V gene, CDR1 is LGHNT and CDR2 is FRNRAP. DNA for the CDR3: TGTGCTAGTGGTTTGGCGTCAGGGGTTAACGAGCAGTACTTC. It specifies CASGLASGVNEQYF.

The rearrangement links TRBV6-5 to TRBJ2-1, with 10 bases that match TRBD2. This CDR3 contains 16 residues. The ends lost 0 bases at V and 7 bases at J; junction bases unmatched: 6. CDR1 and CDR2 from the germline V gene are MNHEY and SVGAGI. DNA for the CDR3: TGTGCCAGCAGTTACTCGACACTAGCGGGGCTTAATGAGCAGTTCTTC. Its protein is CASSYSTLAGLNEQFF.

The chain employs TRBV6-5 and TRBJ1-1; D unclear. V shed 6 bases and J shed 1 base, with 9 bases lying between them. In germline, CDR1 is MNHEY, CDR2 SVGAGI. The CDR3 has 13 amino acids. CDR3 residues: CASSNTANTEAFF. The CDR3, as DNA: TGTGCCAGCAGCAATACAGCGAACACTGAAGCTTTCTTT.

The CDR3 DNA sequence: TGTGCCAGCAGCCCCCGGGGTGGCAGCAATGAGCAGTTCTTC. Translating it yields CASSPRGGSNEQFF. V is TRBV5-5 and J is TRBJ2-1; the D gene is possibly TRBD2 (5 bases). CDR3 length: 14 amino acids. Germline V lookup: CDR1 SGHKS, CDR2 YYEKEE (reference sequence). Trimming took 4 bases from V and 6 from J, leaving 14 bases between them.

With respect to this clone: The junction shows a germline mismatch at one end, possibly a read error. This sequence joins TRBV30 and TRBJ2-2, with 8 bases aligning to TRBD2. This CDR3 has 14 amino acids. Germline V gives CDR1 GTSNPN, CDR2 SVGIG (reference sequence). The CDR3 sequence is CAWSPGLGAGGLFF. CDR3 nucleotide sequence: TGTGCCTGGAGTCCGGGACTAGGAGCCGGGGGGCTGTTTTTT.

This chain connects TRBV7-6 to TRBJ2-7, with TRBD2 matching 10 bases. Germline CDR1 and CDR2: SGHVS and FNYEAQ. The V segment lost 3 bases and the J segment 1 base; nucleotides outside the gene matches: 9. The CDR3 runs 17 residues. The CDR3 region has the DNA TGTGCCAGCAGCTTTTCCCAGGGTAGCGGGAGGTCCTACGAGCAGTACTTC. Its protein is CASSFSQGSGRSYEQYF.

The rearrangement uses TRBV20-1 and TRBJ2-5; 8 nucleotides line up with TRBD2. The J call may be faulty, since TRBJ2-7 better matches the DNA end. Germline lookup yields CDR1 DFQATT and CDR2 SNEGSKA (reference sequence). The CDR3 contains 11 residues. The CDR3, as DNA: TGCAGTGCTTCTAGCGGGTTCGAGCAGTACTTC. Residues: CSASSGFEQYF.

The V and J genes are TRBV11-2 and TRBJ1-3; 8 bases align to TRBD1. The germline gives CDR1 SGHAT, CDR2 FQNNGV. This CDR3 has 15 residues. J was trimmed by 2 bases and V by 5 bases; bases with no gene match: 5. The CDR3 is CASSPQGGTGNTIYF. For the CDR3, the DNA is TGTGCCAGCAGCCCACAGGGGGGGACTGGAAACACCATATATTTT. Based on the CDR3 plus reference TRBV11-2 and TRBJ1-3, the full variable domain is EAGVAQSPRYKIIEKRQSVAFWCNPISGHATLYWYQQILGQGPKLLIQFQNNGVVDDSQLPKDRFSAERLKGVDSTLKIQPAKLEDSAVYLCASSPQGGTGNTIYFGEGSWLTVV.